The T cell receptor beta chain described here comes from a study of T cells in Graves' hyperthyroidism and ophthalmopathy. Notes on this clonotype: At one boundary the junction diverges from the germline segment, which might be a read error.

The CDR3 contains 15 residues. Germline V gene sequence: CDR1 SGHRS, CDR2 YFSETQ. RNA transcripts were the template for amplifying TCR beta CDR3 regions. In the first-round RT-PCR of the TCR CDR3, the HTBI primer set was used. Via MiXCR, TCRdb re-called the multiplex PCR reads, giving one row per CDR3 protein. The table records about 380,000 distinct CDR3 sequences, around 20% of them present only once. The sequence was collected from a man aged 18 to 30 with Graves' ophthalmopathy. The sample consisted of blood. The J gene is TRBJ1-1, the V gene TRBV5-1; D might be TRBD1 (5 bases). The CDR3 loop reads CASSLFSVGGTEAFF. The CDR3 DNA sequence: TGTGCCAGCAGCTTATTTTCCGTCGGGGGGACTGAAGCTTTCTTT.